Below are 27 T cell receptor beta chains sequenced from a single sample in a study of blood T cell repertoires in COVID-19. TCRdb's table, derived via immunoSEQ multiplex PCR, lists solely in-frame clones and lacks some. The sample includes 65,000 to 90,000 clones, roughly 87% of them seen just once. Sequencing was performed on peripheral blood. Receptors were obtained from a woman aged 18-30 years with acute or convalescent COVID-19.

J is TRBJ2-1 and V is TRBV7-9; D possibly corresponds to TRBD2 (6 bases). V dropped 0 bases and J dropped 8 bases, with 14 bases sitting between them. Germline lookup yields CDR1 SEHNR and CDR2 FQNEAQ (reference sequence). The CDR3 contains 15 residues. For the CDR3, the DNA is TGTGCCAGCAGCTTAGCGGGAGGAAGAAGCTATGAGCAGTTCTTC. Translated, it gives CASSLAGGRSYEQFF.

This clone has more than one count but fewer than ten. V gene TRBV6-6 combines with J gene TRBJ2-2; no definite D call. In germline, CDR1 is MNHNY, CDR2 SVGAGI (reference sequence). The CDR3 is 14 amino acids. Trimming took 8 bases from V and 1 from J, leaving 11 bases between them. CDR3 sequence reads: CASGRSGNTGELFF. The CDR3 DNA follows: TGTGCCAGCGGGCGATCCGGGAACACCGGGGAGCTGTTTTTT.

V usage is TRBV3-1 (or the pseudogene TRBV3-2) and J usage is TRBJ2-2; the D gene is possibly TRBD1 (6 bases). The CDR3 is made up of 18 amino acids. Trimming pared 0 bases from V and 2 bases from J, leaving 16 bases between. The germline V gene has CDR1 LGHDT and CDR2 YNNKEL (reference sequence). CDR3: CASSQEIAWTANTGELFF. For the CDR3, the DNA is TGTGCCAGCAGCCAAGAAATCGCCTGGACAGCTAACACCGGGGAGCTGTTTTTT.

This rearrangement joins TRBV24-1 to TRBJ2-1, with 7 bases aligning to TRBD1. The germline gives CDR1 KGHDR, CDR2 SFDVKD. The length of the CDR3 is 13 residues. The junction had 7 bases not matched to a gene; V was cut back by 10 bases and J by 5 bases. The CDR3 is CATAGTAHNEQFF. The CDR3 nucleotides read TGTGCCACTGCCGGGACAGCACACAATGAGCAGTTCTTC.

V usage is TRBV29-1 and J usage is TRBJ2-3, with 8 bases matching TRBD2. The CDR3 sequence is 14 residues long. Germline CDR1 SQVTM, CDR2 ANQGSEA. Trimming took 2 bases from V and 6 from J; bases not matched to a gene: 7. CDR3 loop: CSVELVAGFDTQYF. CDR3 sequence (DNA): TGCAGCGTTGAACTGGTAGCGGGGTTTGATACGCAGTATTTT.

CDR3 DNA: TGTGCCAGCAGTGCGACAGGTAACACTGAAGCTTTCTTT. It yields the protein CASSATGNTEAFF. The V and J genes are TRBV25-1 and TRBJ1-1; D is possibly TRBD1 (6 bases). V gave up 4 bases and J gave up 2 bases, with 8 bases separating them. CDR1 and CDR2 from the germline V gene are MGHDK and SYGVNS. This CDR3 is built from 13 residues. Combining the CDR3 with reference TRBV25-1 and TRBJ1-1 gives the whole variable domain EADIYQTPRYLVIGTGKKITLECSQTMGHDKMYWYQQDPGMELHLIHYSYGVNSTEKGDLSSESTVSRIRTEHFPLTLESARPSHTSQYLCASSATGNTEAFFGQGTRLTVV.

This chain connects TRBV18 to TRBJ1-1; 10 nucleotides match TRBD1. CDR3 length: 16 residues. Germline-derived CDR1 and CDR2 are KGHSH and LQKENI. V shed 6 bases and J 1 base; nucleotides not matched to a gene: 8. The CDR3 loop reads CASSVTRDRGNTEAFF. CDR3 sequence (DNA): TGTGCCAGCTCGGTGACGCGGGACAGGGGGAACACTGAAGCTTTCTTT.

In its sample, this clone was seen a few times. The chain combines TRBV5-5 with TRBJ2-7; 12 bases are a match to TRBD2. CDR1 is SGHKS and CDR2 is YYEKEE in the germline V gene (reference sequence). The CDR3 length is 15 residues. V gave up 5 bases and J gave up 1 base; unmatched junction bases: 4. This chain's CDR3 is CASRWTSGTSYEQYF. As DNA, the CDR3 is TGTGCCAGCAGATGGACTAGCGGGACGTCCTACGAGCAGTACTTC.

J is TRBJ2-5 and V is TRBV7-2; the D gene is possibly TRBD2 (7 bases). Between the trimmed V and J ends, which lost 0 bases and 5 bases, there was a span of 10 bases. Germline CDR1 is SGHTA and CDR2 is FQGNSA. This CDR3 has 14 residues. CDR3 sequence reads: CASSLAGGGETQYF. The CDR3 DNA is TGTGCCAGCAGCTTAGCGGGAGGGGGGGAGACCCAGTACTTC.

The J gene is TRBJ2-3, the V gene TRBV6-2 or TRBV6-3; TRBD2 matches 12 bases. CDR3 length equals 15 residues. CDR1 is MNHEY and CDR2 is SVGEGT in the germline V gene. The junction had 7 bases not matched to a gene; V was cut back by 6 bases and J by 6 bases. CDR3 in amino acids: CASSPLAGGPDTQYF. The DNA for the CDR3 is TGTGCCAGCAGCCCCCTAGCGGGAGGGCCCGATACGCAGTATTTT.

The chain is built from TRBV27 and TRBJ1-2; TRBD1 matches 8 bases. Germline V gene data show CDR1 as MNHEY and CDR2 as SMNVEV (reference sequence). This CDR3 has 15 amino acids. With V trimmed by 0 bases and J by 5 bases, 5 bases remained unmatched. The DNA for the CDR3 is TGTGCCAGCAGTTTATCCCGGACAGGGCATTATGGCTACACCTTC. This codes for CASSLSRTGHYGYTF.

Written as DNA, the CDR3 is TGTGCCAGCCCTAGACGGCGCGGCTACACCTTC. This translates into CASPRRRGYTF. The chain uses TRBV11-2 and TRBJ1-2; D is undetermined. Germline CDR1 SGHAT, CDR2 FQNNGV. The CDR3 runs 11 residues. Trimming stripped 8 bases from V and 8 bases from J, with 12 bases between.

The rearrangement links TRBV10-1 to TRBJ1-2; D is ambiguous. Trimming pared 8 bases from V and 0 bases from J, leaving 7 bases between. CDR1 and CDR2 from the germline V gene are WNHNN and SYGVQD (reference sequence). The CDR3 spans 12 residues. The CDR3 reads CASESANYGYTF. CDR3 DNA sequence: TGCGCCAGCGAATCAGCTAACTATGGCTACACCTTC.

This CDR3 reads CASSSGTGEKLFF. The DNA of the CDR3 is TGTGCCAGCAGTTCCGGGACAGGGGAAAAACTGTTTTTT. The V call is TRBV27, the J call TRBJ1-4; TRBD1 aligns across 9 bases. The length of the CDR3 is 13 residues. Germline V CDR1 and CDR2: MNHEY, SMNVEV (reference sequence). The junction had 2 bases not matched to a gene; V was cut back by 4 bases and J by 8 bases.

The rearrangement uses TRBV7-2 and TRBJ2-1; TRBD2 matches 14 bases. The CDR3 consists of 16 residues. Trimming cost V 4 bases and J 7 bases; bases outside gene matches: 6. Germline values: CDR1 SGHTA, CDR2 FQGNSA. CDR3 sequence reads: CASSWPGTSGSNEQFF. The CDR3 DNA is TGTGCCAGCAGCTGGCCCGGGACTAGCGGGAGTAATGAGCAGTTCTTC.

The V and J genes are TRBV11-2 and TRBJ2-2; D remains ambiguous. Trimming pared 1 base from V and 1 base from J, leaving 7 bases between. The CDR3 totals 15 residues. The germline V gene encodes CDR1 SGHAT and CDR2 FQNNGV. CDR3 in DNA: TGTGCCAGCAGCTTAGCCGCGCGGAACACCGGGGAGCTGTTTTTT. Protein sequence: CASSLAARNTGELFF.

This clone was seen only a few times. In nucleotides, the CDR3 is TGTGCCAGCAGCTTAGGGCTGGGCTGGACCGGGGAGCTGTTTTTT. Encoded protein: CASSLGLGWTGELFF. V and J are TRBV7-9 and TRBJ2-2, with D uncertain. The CDR3 spans 15 residues. The ends were cut back, 1 base at V and 5 bases at J, with 11 bases in the middle. Germline V gene data show CDR1 as SEHNR and CDR2 as FQNEAQ (reference sequence).

The chain recombines TRBV29-1 with TRBJ1-1; maybe TRBD1 (5 bases). Germline V gene sequence: CDR1 SQVTM, CDR2 ANQGSEA. Trimming pared 4 bases from V and 1 base from J, leaving 10 bases between. The CDR3 covers 13 residues. The CDR3 DNA follows: TGCAGCGTTGGACAGCGTCAGAACACTGAAGCTTTCTTT. It translates to CSVGQRQNTEAFF.

The gene calls are TRBV7-2 and TRBJ1-6, with D unresolved. V dropped 5 bases and J dropped 7 bases, with 9 bases sitting between them. This CDR3 has 13 amino acids. CDR1 is SGHTA, CDR2 FQGNSA, per germline. In DNA form, the CDR3 reads TGTGCCAGCAGCACCAACACGAATTCACCCCTCCACTTT. Translation gives CASSTNTNSPLHF.

The chain combines TRBV27 with TRBJ1-2; 10 bases are a match to TRBD1. This CDR3 region has 14 residues. The trim removed 5 bases at V and 7 bases at J, leaving 7 bases unmatched. CDR1 and CDR2 (germline): MNHEY, SMNVEV (reference sequence). CDR3 loop: CASSKRQGASGYTF. Here the CDR3 DNA reads TGTGCCAGCAGTAAACGACAGGGGGCGAGTGGCTACACCTTC.

This clone came up a few times. V gene TRBV6-5 combines with J gene TRBJ2-2; 11 bases are a match to TRBD2. The germline gives CDR1 MNHEY, CDR2 SVGAGI. Trimming at V came to 5 bases and at J to 6 bases, leaving 5 bases not matched to a gene. The CDR3 totals 15 residues. CDR3 protein: CASSLGTSGSGELFF. CDR3 nucleotide sequence: TGTGCCAGCAGTCTGGGGACTAGCGGTTCCGGGGAGCTGTTTTTT.

This clone came up a few times. The chain couples TRBV11-2 to TRBJ1-1; perhaps TRBD1 as D (5 bases). The length of the CDR3 is 13 residues. The V gene's germline CDR1 is SGHAT and CDR2 FQNNGV. V lost 2 bases, J lost 1 base, and 5 bases lay in between. DNA for the CDR3: TGTGCCAGCAGCTTACAGGGGAACACTGAAGCTTTCTTT. Protein sequence: CASSLQGNTEAFF. Complete variable domain (other parts from reference TRBV11-2 and TRBJ1-1): EAGVAQSPRYKIIEKRQSVAFWCNPISGHATLYWYQQILGQGPKLLIQFQNNGVVDDSQLPKDRFSAERLKGVDSTLKIQPAKLEDSAVYLCASSLQGNTEAFFGQGTRLTVV.

The V gene is TRBV12-3 or TRBV12-4, the J gene TRBJ1-2, with D unresolved. Trimming left V 2 bases short and J 8 bases short, with 12 bases between. CDR3 length: 13 residues. CDR3 in amino acids: CASSLWEADGYTF. The CDR3 nucleotides are TGTGCCAGCAGTTTATGGGAGGCGGACGGCTACACCTTC.

J is TRBJ1-3 and V is TRBV7-9; 10 bases agree with TRBD1. CDR1 is SEHNR and CDR2 is FQNEAQ in the germline V gene (reference sequence). J gave up 4 bases and V 1 base, and 13 bases lay outside the gene matches. The CDR3 spans 19 residues. The CDR3 here is CASSLVLGQGYSSGNTIYF. The CDR3 bases are TGTGCCAGCAGCTTAGTCTTGGGACAGGGGTATTCTTCCGGAAACACCATATATTTT.

The chain uses TRBV19 and TRBJ1-6; D remains unclear. Per the germline V gene, CDR1 is LNHDA and CDR2 is SQIVND (reference sequence). V was pared by 3 bases and J by 10 bases, with 10 bases between. This CDR3 comprises 13 residues. This chain's CDR3 is CASSIGERSPLHF. In DNA, the CDR3 is TGTGCCAGTAGTATCGGGGAGAGGTCACCCCTCCACTTT.

The rearrangement links TRBV29-1 to TRBJ2-3; 9 bases agree with TRBD2. The germline V gene encodes CDR1 SQVTM and CDR2 ANQGSEA. The CDR3 consists of 17 residues. With V trimmed by 3 bases and J by 0 bases, 10 bases remained unmatched. The CDR3 is CSVEGSSGRSSTDTQYF. CDR3 nucleotide sequence: TGCAGCGTTGAGGGATCCAGCGGGAGGTCCAGCACAGATACGCAGTATTTT.

This rearrangement joins TRBV2 to TRBJ2-7; D is unresolved. Germline values: CDR1 SNHLY, CDR2 FYNNEI. The CDR3 is 13 residues long. Trimming pared 1 base from V and 3 bases from J, leaving 7 bases between. DNA of the CDR3: TGTGCCAGCAGTGAAGTCGGAGTCTACGAGCAGTACTTC. Residues: CASSEVGVYEQYF.